This entry features one TCR beta chain sequence. This specimen comes from a study of CD8 T cells in ankylosing spondylitis. Each CDR3 protein is one row after TCRdb ran MiXCR on the 5' RACE reads. The data show 300,000 to 350,000 distinct CDR3 sequences, around 21% seen once. Germline loops: CDR1 SGHTA, CDR2 FQGNSA. V trimming: 1 base; J trimming: 4 bases; junction bases outside the gene matches: 5. This CDR3 region has 16 residues. The sequencing input was blood, either unsorted or a sorted T cell fraction (not recorded which). The TCR was taken from a female donor with ankylosing spondylitis or in good health (not recorded which). The V gene is TRBV7-2, the J gene TRBJ2-2, with 8 bases identical to TRBD2. The CDR3 bases are TGTGCCAGCAGCTTAGGATGGACTAGCAGCACCGGGGAGCTGTTTTTT. It codes for CASSLGWTSSTGELFF.